Listed below are T cell receptor beta chains from one sample, sequenced in a study of T-cell memory formation after mild COVID-19. In TCRdb, the 5' RACE reads were re-called with MiXCR into one record per CDR3 protein. The repertoire holds some 300,000 distinct CDR3 sequences, with approximately 19% as singletons. The specimen sequenced was PBMCs or a T cell subset sorted from them (not recorded which). The receptors originated from a man between 18 and 29 years old who had mild COVID-19 (a few samples of this study predate the infection). Cell type and time point are not known. Each CDR3 is given with its conserved first and last residue. A D gene is named only where the DNA matches it firmly. Clone size is stated in some rows and not others, as once, few, many or a class when expanded.

d_call | j_call | v_call | clone_size | cdr3_nt | cdr3_aa
- | TRBJ1-2 | TRBV2 | few | TGTGCCAGCAGTGGAGGGGGAAAAGGGAGCTACACCTTC | CASSGGGKGSYTF
TRBD1 | TRBJ2-2 | TRBV6-2/TRBV6-3 | few | TGTGCCAGCAGTCGAACGACGACAGGGTACACCGGGGAGCTGTTTTTT | CASSRTTTGYTGELFF
- | TRBJ1-4 | TRBV28 | few | TGTGCCAGCGGCTTGACAGCAACTAATGAAAAACTGTTTTTT | CASGLTATNEKLFF
- | TRBJ1-2 | TRBV5-1 | few | TGCGCCAGCAGCGCCTCGGGGGACTATGGCTACACCTTC | CASSASGDYGYTF
TRBD2 | TRBJ2-3 | TRBV6-6 | few | TGTGCCAGCAAGACGCGGGGGGCCCGCACAGATACGCAGTATTTT | CASKTRGARTDTQYF
TRBD1 | TRBJ2-5 | TRBV5-6 | few | TGTGCCAGCAGCTCGATTGGACAGGGGGCGAAGACCCAGTACTTC | CASSSIGQGAKTQYF
- | TRBJ1-4 | TRBV6-5 | - | TGTGCCAGCAGTGCCAGGGCGATTAATGAAAAACTGTTTTTT | CASSARAINEKLFF
- | TRBJ1-1 | TRBV7-9 | - | TGTGCCAGCAGCTGGGACACTGAAGCTTTCTTT | CASSWDTEAFF
TRBD1 | TRBJ1-6 | TRBV6-5 | - | TGTGCCAGCAGCCTTCACAGGGGAAACAATTCACCCCTCCACTTT | CASSLHRGNNSPLHF
- | TRBJ2-7 | TRBV24-1 | - | TGTGCCACCCCGACAGGCGGCCAGCAGTACTTC | CATPTGGQQYF
- | TRBJ2-3 | TRBV15 | - | TGTGCCACCAGCGGAATTAGACAGTTAGATACGCAGTATTTT | CATSGIRQLDTQYF
- | TRBJ2-3 | TRBV5-1 | few | TGCGCCAGCAGCCAAGGGACTCAAAAAGATACGCAGTATTTT | CASSQGTQKDTQYF
- | TRBJ1-5 | TRBV7-2 | few | TGTGCCAGCAGTTCAGTAACAGGGAGCAATCAGCCCCAGCATTTT | CASSSVTGSNQPQHF
- | TRBJ2-2 | TRBV20-1 | few | TGCAGTGCTGGGGCTCCCGCGAACACCGGGGAGCTGTTTTTT | CSAGAPANTGELFF
- | TRBJ1-3 | TRBV20-1 | few | TGCAGTGCTAGAGATCCCTCTGGAAACACCATATATTTT | CSARDPSGNTIYF
- | TRBJ1-5 | TRBV2 | few | TGTGCCAGCAGACAGGGAGGGGGTCAGCCCCAGCATTTT | CASRQGGGQPQHF
- | TRBJ1-6 | TRBV4-2 | few | TGTGCCAGCAGCCAAGAGAGAAGGGACCGAATCGACCCCCTCCACTTT | CASSQERRDRIDPLHF
- | TRBJ2-2 | TRBV7-6 | many | - | CASILVSRGGYSTGELFF
- | TRBJ1-2 | TRBV5-1 | few | TGCGCCAGCAGCCCCGCAAGGAACGGCTACACCTTC | CASSPARNGYTF
TRBD1 | TRBJ2-3 | TRBV10-3 | - | TGTGCCATCAGTGGCAGGGTGAGGGCCGGGACAGGGAATTCGGATACGCAGTATTTT | CAISGRVRAGTGNSDTQYF
TRBD1 | TRBJ1-1 | TRBV5-5 | - | TGTGCCAGCAGCCGGCGGACAGGAAACACTGAAGCTTTCTTT | CASSRRTGNTEAFF
- | TRBJ2-5 | TRBV5-1 | - | TGCGCCAGCAGCTGGGGCCGGGGGCAAGAGACCCAGTACTTC | CASSWGRGQETQYF
TRBD1 | TRBJ1-2 | TRBV20-1 | - | TGCAGTGCTGCCCGGGACAGGGATCGGGGCTACACCTTC | CSAARDRDRGYTF
- | TRBJ2-2 | TRBV7-3 | - | TGTGCCAGCAGCTTAATACCACCCCGCGTCCTGAACACCGGGGAGCTGTTTTTT | CASSLIPPRVLNTGELFF
TRBD1 | TRBJ1-5 | TRBV2 | few | TGTGCCAGCAGTCCGAATCACAGGGGGTATAGTCAGCCCCAGCATTTT | CASSPNHRGYSQPQHF
- | TRBJ2-2 | TRBV7-9 | few | TGTGCCAGCAGTTTAGCAGCTGGGGAGCTGTTTTTT | CASSLAAGELFF
- | TRBJ2-3 | TRBV6-2/TRBV6-3 | - | TGTGCCAGCGGCCTTAACGGGGACGGGTTATTCACAGATACGCAGTATTTT | CASGLNGDGLFTDTQYF
TRBD1 | TRBJ2-3 | TRBV27 | few | TGTGCCAGCAGTGAATCATATCCCGCAGGGGGCGTCGGGGCAGATACGCAGTATTTT | CASSESYPAGGVGADTQYF
TRBD1 | TRBJ1-4 | TRBV4-1 | many | TGCGCCAGCAGCCAACGCCGCGGACAGGGTGAAGAAAAACTGTTTTTT | CASSQRRGQGEEKLFF
- | TRBJ2-7 | TRBV6-2/TRBV6-3 | few | TGTGCCAGCATTGCTAGCGCGGCGGGCAGGAACGAGCAGTACTTC | CASIASAAGRNEQYF